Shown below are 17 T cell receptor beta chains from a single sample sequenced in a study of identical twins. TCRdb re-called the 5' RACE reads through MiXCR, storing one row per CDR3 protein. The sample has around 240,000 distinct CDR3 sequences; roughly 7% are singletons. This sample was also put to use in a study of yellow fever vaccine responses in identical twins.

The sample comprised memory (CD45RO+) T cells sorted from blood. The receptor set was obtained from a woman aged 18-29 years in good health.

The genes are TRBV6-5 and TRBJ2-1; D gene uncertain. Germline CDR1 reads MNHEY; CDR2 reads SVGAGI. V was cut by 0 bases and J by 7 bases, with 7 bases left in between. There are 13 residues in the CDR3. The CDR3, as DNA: TGTGCCAGCAGTTACTCGAGAAGGAATGAGCAGTTCTTC. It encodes CASSYSRRNEQFF.

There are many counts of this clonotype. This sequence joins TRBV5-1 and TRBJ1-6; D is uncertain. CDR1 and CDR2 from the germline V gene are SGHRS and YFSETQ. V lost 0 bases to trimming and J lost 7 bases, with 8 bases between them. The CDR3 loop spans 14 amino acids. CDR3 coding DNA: TGCGCCAGCAGCTTGGAGGCGGGGAATTCACCCCTCCACTTT. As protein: CASSLEAGNSPLHF.

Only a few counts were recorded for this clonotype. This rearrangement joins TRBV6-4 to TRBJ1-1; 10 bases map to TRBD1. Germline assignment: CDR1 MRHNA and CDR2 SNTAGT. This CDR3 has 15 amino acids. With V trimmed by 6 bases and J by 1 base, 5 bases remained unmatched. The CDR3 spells CASRLRDRGNTEAFF. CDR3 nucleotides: TGTGCCAGCAGACTCCGGGACAGGGGGAACACTGAAGCTTTCTTT.

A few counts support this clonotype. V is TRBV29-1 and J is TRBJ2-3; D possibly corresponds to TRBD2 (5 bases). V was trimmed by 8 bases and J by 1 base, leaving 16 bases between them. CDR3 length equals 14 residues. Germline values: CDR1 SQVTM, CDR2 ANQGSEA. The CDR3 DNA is TGCAGCTCCGGACGGACTGGTGGCACAGATACGCAGTATTTT. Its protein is CSSGRTGGTDTQYF.

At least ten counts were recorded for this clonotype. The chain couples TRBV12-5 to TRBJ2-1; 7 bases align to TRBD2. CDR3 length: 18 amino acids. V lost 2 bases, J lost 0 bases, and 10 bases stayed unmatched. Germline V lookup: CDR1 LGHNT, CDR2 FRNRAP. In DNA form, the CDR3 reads TGTGCTAGTGGTTTGTTTCCGGGAGGCCCCAGCTCCTACAATGAGCAGTTCTTC. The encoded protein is CASGLFPGGPSSYNEQFF.

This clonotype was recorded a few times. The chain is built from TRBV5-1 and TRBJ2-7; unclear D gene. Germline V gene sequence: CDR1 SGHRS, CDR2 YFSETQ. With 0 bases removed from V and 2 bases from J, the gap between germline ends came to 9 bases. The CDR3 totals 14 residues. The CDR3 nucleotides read TGCGCCAGCAGCTTGGTGGACCCACCCTACGAGCAGTACTTC. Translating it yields CASSLVDPPYEQYF.

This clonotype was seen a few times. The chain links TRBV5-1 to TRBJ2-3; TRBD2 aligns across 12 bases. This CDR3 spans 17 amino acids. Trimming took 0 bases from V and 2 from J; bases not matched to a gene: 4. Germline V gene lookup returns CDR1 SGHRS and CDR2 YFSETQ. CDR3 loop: CASSLGGLAGLTDTQYF. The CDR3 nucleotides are TGCGCCAGCAGCTTGGGGGGACTAGCGGGCCTCACAGATACGCAGTATTTT.

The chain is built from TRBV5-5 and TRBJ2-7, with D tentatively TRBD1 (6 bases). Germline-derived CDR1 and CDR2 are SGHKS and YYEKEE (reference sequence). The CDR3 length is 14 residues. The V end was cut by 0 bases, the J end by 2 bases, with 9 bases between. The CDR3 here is CASSLATGPYEQYV. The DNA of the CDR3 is TGTGCCAGCAGCTTGGCAACAGGGCCCTACGAGCAGTACGTC.

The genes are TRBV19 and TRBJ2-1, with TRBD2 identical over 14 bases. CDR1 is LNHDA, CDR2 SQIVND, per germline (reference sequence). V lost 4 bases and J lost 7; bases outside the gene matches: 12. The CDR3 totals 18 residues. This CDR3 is CASSTGTSGRGWGNEQFF. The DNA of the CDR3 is TGTGCCAGTAGTACCGGGACTAGCGGGAGAGGGTGGGGAAATGAGCAGTTCTTC.

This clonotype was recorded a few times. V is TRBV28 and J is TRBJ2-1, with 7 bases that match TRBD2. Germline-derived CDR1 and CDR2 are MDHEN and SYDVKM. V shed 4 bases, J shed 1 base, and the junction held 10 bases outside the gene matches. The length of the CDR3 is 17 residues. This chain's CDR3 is CASSSVRKRGSYNEQFF. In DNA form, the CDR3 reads TGTGCCAGCAGTTCGGTACGAAAGCGGGGTTCCTACAATGAGCAGTTCTTC.

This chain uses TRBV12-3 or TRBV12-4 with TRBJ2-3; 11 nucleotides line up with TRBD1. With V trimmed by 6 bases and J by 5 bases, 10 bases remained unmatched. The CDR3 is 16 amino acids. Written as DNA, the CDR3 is TGTGCCAGCAGAACTACAACCGGGACAGGGGGAGATACGCAGTATTTT. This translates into CASRTTTGTGGDTQYF.

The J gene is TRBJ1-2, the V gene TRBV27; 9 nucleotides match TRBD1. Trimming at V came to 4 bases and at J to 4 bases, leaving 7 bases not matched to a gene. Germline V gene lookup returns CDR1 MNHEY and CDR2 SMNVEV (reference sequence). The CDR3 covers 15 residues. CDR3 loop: CASSWTGEEGYGYTF. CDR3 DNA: TGTGCCAGCAGTTGGACAGGGGAAGAGGGCTATGGCTACACCTTC.

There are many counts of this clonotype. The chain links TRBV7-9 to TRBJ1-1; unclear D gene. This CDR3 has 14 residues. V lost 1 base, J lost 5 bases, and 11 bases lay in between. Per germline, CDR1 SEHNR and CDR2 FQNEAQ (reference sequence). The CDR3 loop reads CASSLDGIGTEAFF. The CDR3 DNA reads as TGTGCCAGCAGCTTAGACGGTATAGGAACTGAAGCTTTCTTT.

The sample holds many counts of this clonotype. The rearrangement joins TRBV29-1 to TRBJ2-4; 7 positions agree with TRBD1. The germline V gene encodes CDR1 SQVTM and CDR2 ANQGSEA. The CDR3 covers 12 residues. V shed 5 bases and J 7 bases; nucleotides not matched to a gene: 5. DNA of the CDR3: TGCAGCGTTTATCCGGGACAGAACATTCAGTACTTC. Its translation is CSVYPGQNIQYF.

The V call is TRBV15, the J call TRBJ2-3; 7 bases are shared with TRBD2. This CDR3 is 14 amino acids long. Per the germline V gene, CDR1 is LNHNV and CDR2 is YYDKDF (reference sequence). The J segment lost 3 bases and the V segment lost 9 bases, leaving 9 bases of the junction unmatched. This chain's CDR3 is CATTGRTRTDTQYF. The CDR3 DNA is TGTGCCACAACCGGGAGGACGAGGACAGATACGCAGTATTTT.

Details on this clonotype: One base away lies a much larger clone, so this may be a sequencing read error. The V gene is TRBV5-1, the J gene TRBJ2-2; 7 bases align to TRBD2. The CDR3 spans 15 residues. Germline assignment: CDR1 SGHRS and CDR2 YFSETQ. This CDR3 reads CASNPSGQNNGELFF. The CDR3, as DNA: TGCGCCAGCAACCCTAGCGGTCAGAACAACGGGGAGCTGTTTTTT.

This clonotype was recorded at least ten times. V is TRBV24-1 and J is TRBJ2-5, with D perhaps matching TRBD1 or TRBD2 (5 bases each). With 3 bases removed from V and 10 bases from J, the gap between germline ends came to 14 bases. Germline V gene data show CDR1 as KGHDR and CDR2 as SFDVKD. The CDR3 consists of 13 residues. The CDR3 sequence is CATSDVNRDVQYF. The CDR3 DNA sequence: TGTGCCACCAGTGATGTCAACCGGGACGTCCAGTACTTC.